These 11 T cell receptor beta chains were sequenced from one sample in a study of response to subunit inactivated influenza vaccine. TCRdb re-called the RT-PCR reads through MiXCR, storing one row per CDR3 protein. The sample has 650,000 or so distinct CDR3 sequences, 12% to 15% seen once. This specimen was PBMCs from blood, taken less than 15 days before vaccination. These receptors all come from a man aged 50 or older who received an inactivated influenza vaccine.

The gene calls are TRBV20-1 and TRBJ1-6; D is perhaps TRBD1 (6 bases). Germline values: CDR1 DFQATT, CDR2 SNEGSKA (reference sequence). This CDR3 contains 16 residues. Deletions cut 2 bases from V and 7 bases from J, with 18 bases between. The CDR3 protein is CSARSLSSGGNSPLHF. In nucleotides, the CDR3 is TGCAGTGCTAGATCCCTGTCATCCGGGGGCAATTCACCCCTCCACTTT.

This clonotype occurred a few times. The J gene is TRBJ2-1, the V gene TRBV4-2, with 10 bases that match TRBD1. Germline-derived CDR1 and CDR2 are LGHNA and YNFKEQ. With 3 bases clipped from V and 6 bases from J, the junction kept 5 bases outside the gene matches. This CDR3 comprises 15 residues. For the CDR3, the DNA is TGTGCCAGCAGCCAGAGGGACAGGGGTGGCAATGAGCAGTTCTTC. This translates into CASSQRDRGGNEQFF.

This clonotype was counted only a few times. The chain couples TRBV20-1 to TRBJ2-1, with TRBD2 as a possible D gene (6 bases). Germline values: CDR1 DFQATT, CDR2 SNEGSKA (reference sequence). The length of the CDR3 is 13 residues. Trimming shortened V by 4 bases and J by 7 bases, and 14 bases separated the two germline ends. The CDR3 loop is CSATPGLINEQFF. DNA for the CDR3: TGCAGTGCTACACCGGGACTGATAAATGAGCAGTTCTTC.

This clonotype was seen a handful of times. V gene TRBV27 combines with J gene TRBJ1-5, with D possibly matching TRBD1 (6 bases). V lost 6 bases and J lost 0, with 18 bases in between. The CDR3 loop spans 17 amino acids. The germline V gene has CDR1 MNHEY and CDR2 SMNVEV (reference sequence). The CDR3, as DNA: TGTGCCAGCAGCCCTCGGGGGGGGGCCGTTAGCAATCAGCCCCAGCATTTT. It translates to CASSPRGGAVSNQPQHF.

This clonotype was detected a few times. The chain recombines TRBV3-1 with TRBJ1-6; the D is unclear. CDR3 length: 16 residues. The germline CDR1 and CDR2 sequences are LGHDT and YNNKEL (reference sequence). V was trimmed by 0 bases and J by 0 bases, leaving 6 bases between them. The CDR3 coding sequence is TGTGCCAGCAGCCAAGACAGCTTCTCCTATAATTCACCCCTCCACTTT. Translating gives CASSQDSFSYNSPLHF.

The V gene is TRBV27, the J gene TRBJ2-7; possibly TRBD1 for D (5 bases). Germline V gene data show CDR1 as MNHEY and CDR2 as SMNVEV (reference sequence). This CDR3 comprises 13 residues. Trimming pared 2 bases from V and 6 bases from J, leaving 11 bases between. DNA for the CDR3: TGTGCCAGCAGTTTAGTCAGGGTGAGCGAGCAGTACTTC. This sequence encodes CASSLVRVSEQYF.

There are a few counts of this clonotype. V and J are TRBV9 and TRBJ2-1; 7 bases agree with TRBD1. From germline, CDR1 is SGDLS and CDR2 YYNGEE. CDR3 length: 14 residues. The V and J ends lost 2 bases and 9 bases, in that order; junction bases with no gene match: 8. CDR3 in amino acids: CASSVRVGGTEQFF. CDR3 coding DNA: TGTGCCAGCAGCGTTAGGGTAGGGGGCACTGAGCAGTTCTTC.

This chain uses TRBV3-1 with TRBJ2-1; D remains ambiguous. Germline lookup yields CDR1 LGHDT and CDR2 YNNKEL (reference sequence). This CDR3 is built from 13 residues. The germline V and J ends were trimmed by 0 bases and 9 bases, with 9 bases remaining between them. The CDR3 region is CASSQDPLTEQFF. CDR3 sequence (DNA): TGTGCCAGCAGCCAAGACCCTCTGACTGAGCAGTTCTTC.

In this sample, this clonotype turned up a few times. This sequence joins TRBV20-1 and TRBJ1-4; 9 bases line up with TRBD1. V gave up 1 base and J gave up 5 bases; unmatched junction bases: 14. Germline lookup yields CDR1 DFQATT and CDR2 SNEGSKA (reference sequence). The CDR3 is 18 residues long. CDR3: CSARVPTGGAWKNEKLFF. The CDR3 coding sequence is TGCAGTGCTAGAGTTCCAACAGGGGGCGCTTGGAAAAATGAAAAACTGTTTTTT.

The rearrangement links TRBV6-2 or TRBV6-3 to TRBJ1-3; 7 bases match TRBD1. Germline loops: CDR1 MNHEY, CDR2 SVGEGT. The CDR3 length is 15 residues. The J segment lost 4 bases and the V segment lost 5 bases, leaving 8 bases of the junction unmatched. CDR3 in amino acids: CASSKNRGAGNTIYF. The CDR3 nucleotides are TGTGCCAGCAGTAAAAACAGGGGCGCCGGAAACACCATATATTTT.

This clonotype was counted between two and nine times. CDR3 amino acids: CASISPGLAYDTQYF. DNA for the CDR3: TGTGCCAGCATCTCCCCTGGACTAGCCTACGATACGCAGTATTTT. The chain recombines TRBV6-2 or TRBV6-3 with TRBJ2-3; 8 nucleotides match TRBD2. CDR1 is MNHEY and CDR2 is SVGEGT in the germline V gene. Germline trimming cut 7 bases from V and 6 bases from J; bases unmatched to any gene: 12. CDR3 length: 15 amino acids.